This section outlines one TCR beta chain sequence together with its context. Its matching antigen is unknown. This CDR3 has 14 residues. From germline, CDR1 is MNHNY and CDR2 SVGAGI (reference sequence). These data come from a study of shared clonotypes between healthy human individuals. The naive CD8 fraction comprised CD45RO-negative cells positively selected for CCR7 and excluded terminally differentiated effector memory CD45RA+ cells. Assay: immunoSEQ multiplex PCR; the TCRdb copy retains only in-frame clones and omits some. The sample yields about 2.2 million clones, about 92% seen once. Findings and caveats of the study: Although depth was large, rarefaction showed that sequencing of the sorted subsets was incomplete.

The J gene is TRBJ2-5, the V gene TRBV6-6; D is possibly TRBD1 (5 bases). The J call is doubtful: the DNA matches TRBJ2-7 better. The receptor comes from a man between 18 and 35 years old in good health. Some clones in this sample may be carry-over from other donors' samples. Specimen: naive CD8+ T cells from PBMCs. CDR3 loop: CASSYGRVLYEQYF. CDR3 nucleotide sequence: TGTGCCAGCAGTTACGGCAGGGTTCTCTACGAGCAGTACTTC.